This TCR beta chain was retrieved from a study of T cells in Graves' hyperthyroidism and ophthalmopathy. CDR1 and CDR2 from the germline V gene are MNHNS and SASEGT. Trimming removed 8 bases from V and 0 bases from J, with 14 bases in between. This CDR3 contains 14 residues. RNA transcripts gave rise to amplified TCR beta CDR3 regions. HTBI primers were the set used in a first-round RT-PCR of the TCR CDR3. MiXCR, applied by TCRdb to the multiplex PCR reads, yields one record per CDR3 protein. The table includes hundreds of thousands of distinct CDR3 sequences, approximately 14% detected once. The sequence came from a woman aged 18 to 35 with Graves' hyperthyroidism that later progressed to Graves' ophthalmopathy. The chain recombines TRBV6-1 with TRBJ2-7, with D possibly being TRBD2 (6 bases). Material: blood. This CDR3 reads CASGPLGGSYEQYF. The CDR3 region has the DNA TGTGCCAGCGGACCTCTGGGAGGCTCCTACGAGCAGTACTTC.